The TCR beta chain under discussion was sequenced for a study of siplizumab effects on memory and regulatory T cells. Study-level findings and limits: Relative to controls at 25% to 30%, mappable alloreactive CD4+ clones exhibited a mean Treg-derived proportion of less than 70% with siplizumab. Most alloreactive clones went unmapped to unstimulated subsets; only a minor fraction mapped. A major contribution to the alloresponse seemed to be made by naive T cells, which seemed more diverse than memory cells.

The study assayed around 9.2 x 10^4 TCR templates per sample. Repertoires were generated with immunoSEQ multiplex PCR, while TCRdb's copy carries only in-frame clones and drops some. The sample lists tens of thousands of clones; more than 85% were seen once. In this sample, this clone turned up once. Its antigen remains unknown. The CDR3 runs to 13 residues. CDR1 SGHVS and CDR2 FNYEAQ come from the germline V gene. Trimming stripped 1 base from V and 1 base from J, with 4 bases between. This clonotype originated in a human donor in good health. The sequenced sample consisted of CD8+ T cells sorted from blood. The rearrangement joins TRBV7-6 to TRBJ1-1; unclear D gene. Written as DNA, the CDR3 is TGTGCCAGCAGCTTAGGGAAGAACACTGAAGCTTTCTTT. It encodes CASSLGKNTEAFF.